These T cell receptor beta chains were read from a single sample in a study of T cells in Graves' hyperthyroidism and ophthalmopathy. TCRdb called the multiplex PCR reads again in MiXCR, with one record for every CDR3 protein. The sample includes about half a million distinct CDR3 sequences, roughly 16% of them seen just once. The specimen sequenced was blood. These receptors were taken from a woman younger than 45 with Graves' ophthalmopathy. Both conserved end residues are part of each CDR3. The D gene is left open where the match is weak. The size of a clone is reported for some rows only, either as once, few or many, or as a class for expanded clones.

j_call v_call clone_size d_call cdr3_aa
TRBJ2-3 TRBV7-9 - TRBD2 CASSPGGREGEDTQYF
TRBJ1-1 TRBV7-2 many - CASSLFVMDTEAFF
TRBJ2-1 TRBV30 many - CAWARGGNNEQFF
TRBJ2-6 TRBV5-1 few - CASSSEPSRRDKSSGANVLTF
TRBJ1-5 TRBV7-8 - - CASSLGLMDWENQPQHF
TRBJ2-1 TRBV3-1 many - CASSHNHRLNYNEQFF
TRBJ2-7 TRBV7-8 - TRBD2 CASSLWSGRVNEQYF
TRBJ2-2 TRBV4-3 few TRBD2 CASSRTSGGANTGELFF
TRBJ2-7 TRBV4-3 few TRBD1 CASSLQFDREYEQYF
TRBJ2-1 TRBV28 many - CASSLRAFREQFF
TRBJ1-5 TRBV12-3/TRBV12-4 many - CASSPRVAGAQPQHF
TRBJ2-5 TRBV30 few TRBD2 CAWIEAGDPQETQYF
TRBJ2-3 TRBV20-1 many TRBD2 CSAPLAGRPYPPDTQYF
TRBJ1-1 TRBV5-4 many - CASSVDIGNTEAFF
TRBJ2-7 TRBV4-3 few TRBD2 CASSQELLTSGVKGSYEQYF
TRBJ1-6 TRBV27 few - CASSSGGWSPLHF
TRBJ2-3 TRBV5-5 - - CASSLVAGRSTDTQYF
TRBJ2-7 TRBV19 - TRBD2 CASSIMREADEQYF
TRBJ2-7 TRBV20-1 - TRBD1 CSARDRISYEQYF
TRBJ2-7 TRBV6-1 few - CASSEVATPSSYEQYF
TRBJ2-1 TRBV5-5 many - CASSPPTARNEQFF
TRBJ2-7 TRBV6-1 - TRBD2 CASRATSGYEQYF
TRBJ2-6 TRBV6-5 few - CASSYYSYYVSGANVLTF
TRBJ2-7 TRBV13 many TRBD2 CASSLRLAGFDEQYF